This T cell receptor beta chain came from a study of cytomegalovirus exposure and HLA in healthy donors. Study outcomes and limitations: Later analysis associated a missense DCLRE1C variant with TCR beta V- and J-gene trimming.

In the case of this clone: The antigen is undetermined.

The study ran its PCR with 60 Vbeta and 13 Jbeta primers. Assay: immunoSEQ multiplex PCR; the TCRdb copy retains only in-frame clones and omits some. The table lists about 160,000 clones, 84% of them singletons. The CDR3 is 17 residues long. V gave up 3 bases and J gave up 9 bases; unmatched junction bases: 15. Germline V gives CDR1 SGHDT, CDR2 YYEEEE. The receptor's source is a man under 40 in good health and CMV-seronegative. J is TRBJ2-1 and V is TRBV5-6; TRBD1 agrees at 10 bases. Sequenced: PBMCs. The CDR3 region has the DNA TGTGCCAGCAGCTCGGCGGGACAGGGGAAAATATTGGGTGAGCAGTTCTTC. It yields the protein CASSSAGQGKILGEQFF.